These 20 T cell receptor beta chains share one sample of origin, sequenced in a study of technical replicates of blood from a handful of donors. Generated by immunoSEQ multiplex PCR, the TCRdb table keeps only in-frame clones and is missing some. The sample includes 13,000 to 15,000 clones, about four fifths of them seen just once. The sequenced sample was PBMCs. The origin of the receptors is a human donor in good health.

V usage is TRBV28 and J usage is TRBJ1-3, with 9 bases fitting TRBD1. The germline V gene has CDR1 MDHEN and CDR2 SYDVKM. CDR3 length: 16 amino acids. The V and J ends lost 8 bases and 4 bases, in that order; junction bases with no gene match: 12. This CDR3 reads CASGSSGTGHGNTIYF. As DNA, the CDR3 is TGTGCCAGCGGTTCCTCCGGGACAGGGCACGGAAACACCATATATTTT.

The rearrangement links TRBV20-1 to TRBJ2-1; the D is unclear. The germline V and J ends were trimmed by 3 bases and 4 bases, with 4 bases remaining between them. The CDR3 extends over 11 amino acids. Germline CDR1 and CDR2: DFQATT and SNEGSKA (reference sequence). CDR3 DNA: TGCAGTGCTAGGAGATACAATGAGCAGTTCTTC. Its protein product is CSARRYNEQFF.

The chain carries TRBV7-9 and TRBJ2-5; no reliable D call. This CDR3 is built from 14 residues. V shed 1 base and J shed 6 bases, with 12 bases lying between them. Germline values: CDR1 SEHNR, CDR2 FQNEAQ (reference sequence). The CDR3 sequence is CASSLGGDRKTQYF. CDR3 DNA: TGTGCCAGCAGCTTAGGCGGCGACCGTAAGACCCAGTACTTC.

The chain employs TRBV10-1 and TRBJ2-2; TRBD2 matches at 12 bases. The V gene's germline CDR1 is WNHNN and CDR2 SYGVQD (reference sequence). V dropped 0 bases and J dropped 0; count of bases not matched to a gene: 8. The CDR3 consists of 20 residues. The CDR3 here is CASSESGGLAGGPNTGELFF. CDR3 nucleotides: TGCGCCAGCAGTGAGTCCGGAGGTCTAGCGGGAGGGCCGAACACCGGGGAGCTGTTTTTT.

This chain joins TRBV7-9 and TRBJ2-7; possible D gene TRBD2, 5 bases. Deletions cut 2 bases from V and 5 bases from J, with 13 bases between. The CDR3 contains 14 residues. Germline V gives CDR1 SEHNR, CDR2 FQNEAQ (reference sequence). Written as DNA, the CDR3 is TGTGCCAGCAGCTTAATGGTCCTAGCCCACGAGCAGTACTTC. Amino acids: CASSLMVLAHEQYF.

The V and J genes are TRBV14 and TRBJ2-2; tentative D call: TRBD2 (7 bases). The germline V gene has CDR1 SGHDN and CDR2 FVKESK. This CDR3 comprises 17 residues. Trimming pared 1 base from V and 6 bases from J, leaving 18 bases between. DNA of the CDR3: TGTGCCAGCAGCCAAGCGAGGGGGGGAAATGTGGCCGGGGAGCTGTTTTTT. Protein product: CASSQARGGNVAGELFF.

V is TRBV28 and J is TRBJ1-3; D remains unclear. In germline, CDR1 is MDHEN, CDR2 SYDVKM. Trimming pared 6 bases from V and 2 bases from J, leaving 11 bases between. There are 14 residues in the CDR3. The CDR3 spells CASSLFEAGNTIYF. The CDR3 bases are TGTGCCAGCAGCCTCTTTGAGGCTGGAAACACCATATATTTT.

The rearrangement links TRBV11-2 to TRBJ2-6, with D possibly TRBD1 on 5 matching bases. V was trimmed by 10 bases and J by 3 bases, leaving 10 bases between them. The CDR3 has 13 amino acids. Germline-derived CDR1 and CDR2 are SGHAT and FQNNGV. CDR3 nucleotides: TGTGCCACTCCAGGGTTTGGGGCCAACGTCCTGACTTTC. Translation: CATPGFGANVLTF.

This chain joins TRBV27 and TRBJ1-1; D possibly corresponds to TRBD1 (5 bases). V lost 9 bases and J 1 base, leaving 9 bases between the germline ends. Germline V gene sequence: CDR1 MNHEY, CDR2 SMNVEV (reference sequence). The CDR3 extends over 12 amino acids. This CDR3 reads CASRGTNTEAFF. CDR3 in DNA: TGTGCCAGTCGGGGGACGAACACTGAAGCTTTCTTT.

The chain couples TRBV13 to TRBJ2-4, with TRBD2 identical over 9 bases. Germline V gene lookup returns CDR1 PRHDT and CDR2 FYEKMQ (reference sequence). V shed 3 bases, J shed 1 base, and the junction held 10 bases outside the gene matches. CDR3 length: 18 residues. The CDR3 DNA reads TGTGCCAGCAGCTTCGTGGAGAGGAGCGGGAGGGCCAAAAACATTCAGTACTTC. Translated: CASSFVERSGRAKNIQYF. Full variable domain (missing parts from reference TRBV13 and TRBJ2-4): AAGVIQSPRHLIKEKRETATLKCYPIPRHDTVYWYQQGPGQDPQFLISFYEKMQSDKGSIPDRFSAQQFSDYHSELNMSSLELGDSALYFCASSFVERSGRAKNIQYFGAGTRLSVL.

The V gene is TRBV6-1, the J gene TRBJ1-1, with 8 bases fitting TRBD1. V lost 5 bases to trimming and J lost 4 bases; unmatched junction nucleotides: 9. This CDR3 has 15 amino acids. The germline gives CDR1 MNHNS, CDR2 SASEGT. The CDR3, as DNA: TGTGCCAGCAGTTTAGCAGGGGGCACGGGCACTGAAGCTTTCTTT. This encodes CASSLAGGTGTEAFF.

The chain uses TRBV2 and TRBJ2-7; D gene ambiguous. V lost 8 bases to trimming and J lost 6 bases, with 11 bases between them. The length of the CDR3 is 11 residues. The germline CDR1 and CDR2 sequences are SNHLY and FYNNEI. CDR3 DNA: TGTGCCAGCGAAATAATGCGCGAGCAGTACTTC. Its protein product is CASEIMREQYF.

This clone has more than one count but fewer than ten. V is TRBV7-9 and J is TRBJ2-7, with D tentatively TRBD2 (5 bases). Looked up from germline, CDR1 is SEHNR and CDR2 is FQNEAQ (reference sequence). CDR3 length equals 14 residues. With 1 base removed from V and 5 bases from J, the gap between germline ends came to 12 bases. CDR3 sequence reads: CASSLVLGGDEQYF. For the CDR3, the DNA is TGTGCCAGCAGCTTAGTCCTAGGAGGAGACGAGCAGTACTTC.

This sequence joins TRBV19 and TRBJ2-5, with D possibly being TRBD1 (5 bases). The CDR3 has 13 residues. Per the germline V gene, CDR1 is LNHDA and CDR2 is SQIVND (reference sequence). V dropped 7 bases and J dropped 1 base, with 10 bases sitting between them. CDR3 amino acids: CASKVTGQETQYF. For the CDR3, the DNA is TGTGCCAGTAAAGTCACAGGCCAAGAGACCCAGTACTTC.

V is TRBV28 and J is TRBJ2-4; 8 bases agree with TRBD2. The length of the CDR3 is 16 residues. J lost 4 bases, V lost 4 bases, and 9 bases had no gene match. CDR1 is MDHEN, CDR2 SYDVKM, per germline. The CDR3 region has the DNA TGTGCCAGCAGTTCCCCCGGACTAGCCGAGAAAAACATTCAGTACTTC. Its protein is CASSSPGLAEKNIQYF.

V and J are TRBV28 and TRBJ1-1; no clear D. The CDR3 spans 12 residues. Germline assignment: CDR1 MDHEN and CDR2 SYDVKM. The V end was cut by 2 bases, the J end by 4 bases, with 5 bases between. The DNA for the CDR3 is TGTGCCAGCAGTTTAGTTATCACTGAAGCTTTCTTT. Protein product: CASSLVITEAFF.

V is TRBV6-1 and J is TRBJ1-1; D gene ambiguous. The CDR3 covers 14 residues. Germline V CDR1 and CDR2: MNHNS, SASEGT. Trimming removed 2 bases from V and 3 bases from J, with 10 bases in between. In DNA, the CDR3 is TGTGCCAGCAGTGAATTTGGAGATGACACTGAAGCTTTCTTT. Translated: CASSEFGDDTEAFF.

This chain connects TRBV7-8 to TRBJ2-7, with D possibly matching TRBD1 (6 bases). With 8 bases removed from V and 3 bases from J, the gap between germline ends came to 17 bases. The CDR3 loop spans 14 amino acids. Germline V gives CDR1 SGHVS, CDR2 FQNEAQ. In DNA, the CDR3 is TGTGCCAGCCGACCGGACAGCCTTAACTACGAGCAGTACTTC. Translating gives CASRPDSLNYEQYF.

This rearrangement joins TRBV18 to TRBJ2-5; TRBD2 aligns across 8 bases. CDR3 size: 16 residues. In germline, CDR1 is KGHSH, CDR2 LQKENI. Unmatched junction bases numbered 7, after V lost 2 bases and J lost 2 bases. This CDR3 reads CASSPTGSGAQETQYF. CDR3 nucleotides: TGTGCCAGCTCACCAACGGGTAGCGGGGCACAAGAGACCCAGTACTTC.

CDR3 coding DNA: TGTGCCATCAGTGAGTCGAAGTCACTAGCGGGGAGGGGGAACACCGGGGAGCTGTTTTTT. Amino acid sequence: CAISESKSLAGRGNTGELFF. The gene calls are TRBV10-3 and TRBJ2-2; TRBD2 agrees at 10 bases. In germline, CDR1 is ENHRY, CDR2 SYGVKD. Unmatched junction bases numbered 11, after V lost 0 bases and J lost 1 base. CDR3 size: 20 residues.